This TCR beta chain derives from a study of blood T cell repertoires in COVID-19 (dated by TCRdb to the early 2020s). In terms of the full investigation: The collaborator samples originated in the United States, Italy and Spain and spanned the acute and convalescent phases of COVID-19. Subjects who had been exposed to COVID-19, were actively infected with it, or had recovered from it provided the deeply sampled blood TCRbeta repertoires that made up the dataset. A freely available public database, intended as a resource for researchers studying the immune response to SARS-CoV-2, is where the repertoires were released. The sample metadata nearly always contained a de-identified subject ID, COVID-19 status, age in years and sex. The prospective study material was composed of cDNA or gDNA derived from T cells, B-cell-depleted T cells, or PBMCs. The samples were drawn from two sources: the first 160 participants of the ongoing ImmuneRACE study, and some 1,300 subjects contributed by 6 global collaborators. Where available, HLA class I and class II types were taken from metadata supplied by the sample provider and were not determined by assay-based typing. What the study reported, not specific to this receptor: How much clinical and demographic metadata was included differed by source and by participant, and the metadata was provided uncurated.

In the case of this clone: It lacks a known antigen. The record has no base qualities; no much larger clone is one base away.

TCRbeta CDR3 regions were amplified from genomic DNA by means of the immunoSEQ Assay, a bias-controlled multiplex PCR. The study's processing was this. The number of nucleated cells in each sample was estimated by amplification of reference gene primers within the assay. To quantify the absolute abundance of each unique TCRbeta CDR3 rearrangement, sequence reads were collapsed and filtered. For each sample, productive Simpson clonality was calculated as the square root of Simpson's diversity index over productive rearrangements. The source is immuneACCESS, and TCRdb retained only in-frame sequences with V and J called. Part of the clones is not carried over; for the studies checked, unresolved V genes explain less than half of this, and the remainder is unexplained. That table furnishes V, J and clone size, whereas the DNA furnished D and trimming. Present in this sample are around 270,000 clones, around 89% of which were seen just once. Roughly 0.8% of the sample is held by the ten biggest clonotypes.

Whole blood was collected in K2EDTA tubes by collaborating institutions according to the institutions' own protocols. For TCRbeta analysis, collaborator samples were shipped as frozen whole blood, as isolated PBMCs, or as DNA extracted from either sample type. Trimmed from V: 2 bases; trimmed from J: 2 bases; junction bases lacking a gene match: 8. For CDR1 and CDR2, the germline V gene (reference sequence) lists GTSNPN and SVGIG. The cysteine opens and the phenylalanine closes a CDR3 of 15 amino acids. Solely the CDR3 DNA is kept, with 45 bases framed from the first base. The sequence joins TRBV30 to TRBJ2-7; a stretch of 8 junction bases matches TRBD1. The clonotype was recovered from a man aged 30 to 45 with acute or convalescent COVID-19. Sequencing was performed on peripheral blood. The CDR3 region: CAWSRINRGTYEQYF. The nucleotide sequence is TGTGCCTGGAGTCGAATCAACAGGGGGACCTACGAGCAGTACTTC.